The rows below give T cell receptor beta chains drawn from one sample of a study of cytomegalovirus exposure and HLA in healthy donors. TCRdb's copy holds only in-frame clones and misses some; the assay was immunoSEQ multiplex PCR. This sample contains just over 150,000 clones. The sequencing input was PBMCs. These receptors originate from a man younger than 40 in good health and CMV-seronegative. The CDR3 runs from the conserved cysteine through the conserved F or W. Fields, in order: D gene, V gene, J gene, CDR3 protein, CDR3 DNA. D genes are given only for firm matches.

-	TRBV5-1	TRBJ2-1	CASSLNAVSYNEQFF	TGCGCCAGCAGCTTGAACGCGGTCTCCTACAATGAGCAGTTCTTC
TRBD2	TRBV4-1	TRBJ2-7	CASSQSGLAGVGEQYF	TGCGCCAGCAGCCAATCGGGACTAGCGGGAGTGGGCGAGCAGTACTTC
TRBD1	TRBV6-6	TRBJ2-3	CASSYSKGADTQYF	TGTGCCAGCAGTTACTCGAAGGGGGCGGATACGCAGTATTTT
TRBD1	TRBV2	TRBJ2-7	CASSEVDRANEQYF	TGTGCCAGCAGTGAAGTTGACAGGGCCAACGAGCAGTACTTC
-	TRBV19	TRBJ2-2	CASSISGGFTGGELFF	TGTGCCAGTAGTATATCTGGGGGCTTTACCGGCGGGGAGCTGTTTTTT
TRBD2	TRBV27	TRBJ2-1	CASSYTSNSGSSNEQFF	TGTGCCAGCAGTTATACCTCAAATAGCGGGAGCTCGAATGAGCAGTTCTTC
TRBD2	TRBV7-3	TRBJ2-1	CASSLTSGSGNEQFF	TGTGCCAGCAGCCTGACTAGCGGGTCTGGCAATGAGCAGTTCTTC
TRBD2	TRBV30	TRBJ2-1	CAWDFSSGYRYEQFF	TGTGCCTGGGATTTTTCTAGCGGATATAGGTATGAGCAGTTCTTC
-	TRBV9	TRBJ2-7	CASSVDQQGYEQYF	TGTGCCAGCAGCGTAGATCAGCAGGGTTACGAGCAGTACTTC
TRBD1	TRBV6-5	TRBJ1-2	CASSYTDRGLDGYTF	TGTGCCAGCAGTTACACGGACAGGGGGCTTGATGGCTACACCTTC
-	TRBV10-3	TRBJ2-3	CAISVGRDGGTDTQYF	TGTGCCATCAGTGTGGGGCGAGATGGTGGCACAGATACGCAGTATTTT
-	TRBV15	TRBJ1-5	CATSRVRPGTQHF	TGTGCCACCAGCAGAGTCAGACCCGGGACTCAGCATTTT
-	TRBV7-9	TRBJ2-3	CASSFGMSDTQYF	TGTGCCAGCAGCTTTGGCATGTCAGATACGCAGTATTTT
TRBD1	TRBV6-5	TRBJ2-7	CASSYRQGNVYEQYF	TGTGCCAGCAGTTACAGACAGGGTAACGTCTACGAGCAGTACTTC
TRBD1	TRBV7-9	TRBJ1-2	CASSSGQGRPNYGYTF	TGTGCCAGCAGCAGTGGACAGGGGCGGCCTAACTATGGCTACACCTTC
TRBD1	TRBV14	TRBJ2-5	CASSQDRKGRSQETQYF	TGTGCCAGCAGCCAGGACAGGAAGGGTCGAAGCCAAGAGACCCAGTACTTC
-	TRBV6-5	TRBJ2-2	CASIFHGELFF	TGTGCCAGCATTTTCCACGGGGAGCTGTTTTTT
-	TRBV29-1	TRBJ2-7	CSVEEQLAGEQYF	TGCAGCGTTGAAGAACAACTAGCTGGCGAGCAGTACTTC
-	TRBV11-2	TRBJ2-5	CASSRSSDIQETQYF	TGTGCCAGCAGCCGTTCTAGCGATATACAAGAGACCCAGTACTTC
-	TRBV30	TRBJ2-1	CAWSVFLAEQFF	TGTGCCTGGAGTGTATTCCTAGCTGAGCAGTTCTTC
-	TRBV6-6	TRBJ2-6	CASSYDSSGANVLTF	TGTGCCAGCAGTTACGACAGCTCTGGGGCCAACGTCCTGACTTTC
TRBD1	TRBV10-3	TRBJ2-7	CAIRSPRQGAYEQYF	TGTGCCATCAGGAGTCCGAGACAGGGGGCCTACGAGCAGTACTTC
-	TRBV28	TRBJ2-2	CASSIQGIANTGELFF	TGTGCCAGCAGTATTCAGGGGATCGCGAACACCGGGGAGCTGTTTTTT
-	TRBV19	TRBJ1-1	CASSMEGEVAEAFF	TGTGCCAGTAGTATGGAAGGGGAGGTCGCTGAAGCTTTCTTT
TRBD2	TRBV5-4	TRBJ2-3	CASSFLAGALSDTQYF	TGTGCCAGCAGTTTTCTAGCGGGAGCTCTGTCAGATACGCAGTATTTT
TRBD1	TRBV10-3	TRBJ2-2	CAISESRDRGHTGELFF	TGTGCCATCAGTGAGTCTAGGGACAGGGGCCATACCGGGGAGCTGTTTTTT
TRBD1	TRBV10-3	TRBJ2-7	CAISLDRSYEQYF	TGTGCCATCAGTTTGGACAGGTCCTACGAGCAGTACTTC
TRBD1	TRBV9	TRBJ1-2	CASSAGIRQGAYYGYTF	TGTGCCAGCAGCGCAGGAATTCGACAGGGGGCGTACTATGGCTACACCTTC
-	TRBV7-3	TRBJ1-1	CASSRTAGYTEAFF	TGTGCCAGCAGCAGAACCGCGGGGTACACTGAAGCTTTCTTT
-	TRBV6-5	TRBJ1-5	CASSKDTELGQPQHF	TGTGCCAGCAGCAAAGACACCGAACTAGGCCAGCCCCAGCATTTT
-	TRBV19	TRBJ1-5	CASRRGRENQPQHF	TGTGCCAGTAGGCGGGGTAGGGAGAATCAGCCCCAGCATTTT
-	TRBV5-4	TRBJ1-1	CASGPGVNTEAFF	TGTGCCAGCGGACCAGGGGTGAACACTGAAGCTTTCTTT
-	TRBV7-9	TRBJ2-5	CASSLGQEWTQYF	TGTGCCAGCAGCTTAGGACAGGAATGGACCCAGTACTTC
-	TRBV5-1	TRBJ1-2	CASSSYRDGYTF	TGCGCCAGCAGCTCCTACAGGGACGGCTACACCTTC
-	TRBV27	TRBJ2-7	CASSHYLQGYEQYF	TGTGCCAGCAGCCATTACCTACAGGGCTACGAGCAGTACTTC
TRBD1	TRBV27	TRBJ1-1	CASSSTGMITEAFF	TGTGCCAGCAGTTCGACAGGGATGATCACTGAAGCTTTCTTT
-	TRBV5-6	TRBJ2-3	CASSLARGDTQYF	TGTGCCAGCAGCTTGGCACGGGGGGATACGCAGTATTTT
TRBD2	TRBV5-1	TRBJ2-3	CASMGGLAGDADTQYF	TGCGCCAGCATGGGGGGACTAGCGGGAGATGCAGATACGCAGTATTTT
-	TRBV29-1	TRBJ2-4	CSVGASEGNIQYF	TGCAGCGTTGGTGCATCCGAGGGAAACATTCAGTACTTC
-	TRBV5-4	TRBJ2-1	CASSPPRGLYNEQFF	TGTGCCAGCAGCCCCCCCAGGGGATTATACAATGAGCAGTTCTTC
-	TRBV6-1	TRBJ1-5	CASSDRGLNQPQHF	TGTGCCAGCAGTGACAGGGGTCTGAATCAGCCCCAGCATTTT
-	TRBV10-3	TRBJ2-7	CATTSTGASYEQYF	TGTGCCACCACCTCGACAGGCGCTTCCTACGAGCAGTACTTC
-	TRBV5-1	TRBJ1-1	CASSSLTQGPVNTEAFF	TGCGCCAGCAGCTCTCTAACGCAGGGCCCTGTGAACACTGAAGCTTTCTTT
-	TRBV7-9	TRBJ1-1	CASSFPSRTEAFF	TGTGCCAGCAGCTTTCCCTCGCGGACTGAAGCTTTCTTT
TRBD1	TRBV5-6	TRBJ1-2	CASGQAPGYTF	TGTGCCAGCGGACAGGCGCCTGGCTACACCTTC
-	TRBV6-6	TRBJ2-2	CASSLSGTGELFF	TGTGCCAGCAGTCTATCCGGGACCGGGGAGCTGTTTTTT
-	TRBV19	TRBJ2-7	CASSAPGRRAHEQYF	TGTGCCAGTAGTGCTCCAGGGAGGAGGGCCCACGAGCAGTACTTC
-	TRBV9	TRBJ1-3	CASSVGGGAASGNTIYF	TGTGCCAGCAGCGTAGGAGGAGGGGCCGCCTCTGGAAACACCATATATTTT
TRBD1	TRBV30	TRBJ1-2	CAWSLTRGQLHGYTF	TGTGCCTGGAGCCTGACCAGGGGGCAACTACATGGCTACACCTTC
TRBD1	TRBV2	TRBJ2-7	CASSERGQAWEQYF	TGTGCCAGCAGTGAAAGAGGACAGGCGTGGGAGCAGTACTTC
TRBD1	TRBV7-2	TRBJ2-7	CASSPPTGPLFYEQYF	TGTGCCAGCAGCCCCCCGACAGGGCCCCTTTTTTACGAGCAGTACTTC
-	TRBV11-3	TRBJ1-1	CASSFQGPNTEAFF	TGTGCCAGCAGCTTTCAGGGTCCGAACACTGAAGCTTTCTTT
-	TRBV27	TRBJ1-6	CASSFGADRLRSPLHF	TGTGCCAGCAGTTTTGGGGCAGACAGGCTAAGGTCACCCCTCCACTTT
-	TRBV6-5	TRBJ2-2	CASRSLTNTGELFF	TGTGCCAGCAGGTCTCTTACGAACACCGGGGAGCTGTTTTTT